The 23 T cell receptor beta chains in this list originate from one sample, sequenced in a study of cytomegalovirus exposure and HLA in healthy donors. The primer mix had 60 Vbeta and 13 Jbeta primers. Sequencing used immunoSEQ multiplex PCR; TCRdb keeps in-frame clones, though not all of them. The repertoire holds more than 150,000 clones, with less than 90% as singletons. The sequenced sample was PBMCs. The receptors originated from a boy aged 2-15 years in good health and CMV-seronegative.

This clone was seen a few times. The rearrangement links TRBV6-1 to TRBJ1-4, with 7 positions matching TRBD1. V shed 6 bases, J shed 6 bases, and the junction held 4 bases outside the gene matches. Germline lookup yields CDR1 MNHNS and CDR2 SASEGT. The CDR3 has 13 amino acids. CDR3 amino acids: CASRQGQDEKLFF. CDR3 DNA: TGTGCCAGCAGACAGGGGCAAGATGAAAAACTGTTTTTT.

The chain is built from TRBV5-1 and TRBJ2-3, with D uncertain. Trimming removed 0 bases at V and 2 bases at J, with 7 bases between. The CDR3 sequence is 14 residues long. CDR1 is SGHRS, CDR2 YFSETQ, per germline. In DNA form, the CDR3 reads TGCGCCAGCAGCTTGGAGAGAGCCACAGATACGCAGTATTTT. Translated, it gives CASSLERATDTQYF.

This clone was found once. The gene calls are TRBV5-8 and TRBJ2-5; 10 bases map to TRBD1. The J call is doubtful: the DNA matches TRBJ2-7 better. CDR1 SGHTS and CDR2 YDEGEE come from the germline V gene. The CDR3 is 13 residues long. For the CDR3, the DNA is TGTGCCAGCAGCCTAGACAGGGGGCACGAGCAGTACTTC. It yields the protein CASSLDRGHEQYF.

V is TRBV5-1 and J is TRBJ1-1; TRBD1 might be the D (6 bases). The ends were cut back, 4 bases at V and 3 bases at J, with 22 bases in the middle. Germline V gene sequence: CDR1 SGHRS, CDR2 YFSETQ. This CDR3 contains 17 residues. The CDR3 loop is CASSKPRLTGIDTEAFF. For the CDR3, the DNA is TGCGCCAGCAGCAAACCACGCCTAACAGGGATTGACACTGAAGCTTTCTTT.

J is TRBJ2-1 and V is TRBV5-1; TRBD2 aligns across 11 bases. The length of the CDR3 is 17 residues. Germline V lookup: CDR1 SGHRS, CDR2 YFSETQ. V gave up 0 bases and J gave up 5 bases; unmatched junction bases: 7. The CDR3 nucleotides are TGCGCCAGCAGCTTGGTCCTAGCGGGAGGCCATAACAATGAGCAGTTCTTC. Protein sequence: CASSLVLAGGHNNEQFF. Complete variable domain (other parts from reference TRBV5-1 and TRBJ2-1): KAGVTQTPRYLIKTRGQQVTLSCSPISGHRSVSWYQQTPGQGLQFLFEYFSETQRNKGNFPGRFSGRQFSNSRSEMNVSTLELGDSALYLCASSLVLAGGHNNEQFFGPGTRLTVL.

In this sample, this clone turned up once. The chain is built from TRBV6-5 and TRBJ2-7; 7 bases map to TRBD1. J lost 3 bases, V lost 4 bases, and 6 bases had no gene match. Germline-derived CDR1 and CDR2 are MNHEY and SVGAGI. CDR3 length equals 14 residues. The CDR3 loop reads CASSSGDRHYEQYF. CDR3 coding DNA: TGTGCCAGCAGTTCCGGGGACAGACACTACGAGCAGTACTTC.

The chain couples TRBV5-1 to TRBJ1-2, with 11 bases identical to TRBD1. Germline V gene lookup returns CDR1 SGHRS and CDR2 YFSETQ. Trimming cost V 6 bases and J 8 bases; bases outside gene matches: 12. The CDR3 runs to 15 residues. In DNA, the CDR3 is TGCGCCAGCAACTCCCCGGACAGGGGGCTTTGGGGCTACACCTTC. Translation: CASNSPDRGLWGYTF. The full variable domain, in which reference TRBV5-1 and TRBJ1-2 provide the parts outside the CDR3, is KAGVTQTPRYLIKTRGQQVTLSCSPISGHRSVSWYQQTPGQGLQFLFEYFSETQRNKGNFPGRFSGRQFSNSRSEMNVSTLELGDSALYLCASNSPDRGLWGYTFGSGTRLTVV.

This clone came up a few times. The CDR3 protein is CATSRDQGLSQPQHF. The CDR3 coding sequence is TGTGCCACCAGCAGAGATCAGGGGCTGAGTCAGCCCCAGCATTTT. The chain combines TRBV15 with TRBJ1-5, with D maybe TRBD1 (6 bases). Trimming shortened V by 0 bases and J by 6 bases, and 12 bases separated the two germline ends. CDR3 length equals 15 residues. Germline lookup yields CDR1 LNHNV and CDR2 YYDKDF (reference sequence).

This clone was seen a single time. This rearrangement joins TRBV18 to TRBJ2-7; weak D call: TRBD1 (5 bases). V was shortened by 5 bases and J by 3 bases, with 20 bases between the two germline ends. CDR3 length equals 16 residues. The germline gives CDR1 KGHSH, CDR2 LQKENI. The CDR3 sequence: CASSWGSAASGYEQYF. CDR3 DNA: TGTGCCAGCTCATGGGGCTCGGCAGCCTCGGGCTACGAGCAGTACTTC.

The chain is built from TRBV19 and TRBJ1-2; D gene ambiguous. This CDR3 region has 12 residues. The germline V and J ends were trimmed by 6 bases and 4 bases, with 9 bases remaining between them. Germline V gene lookup returns CDR1 LNHDA and CDR2 SQIVND (reference sequence). The CDR3 spells CASRGEFYGYTF. CDR3 nucleotide sequence: TGTGCCAGTAGGGGCGAATTCTATGGCTACACCTTC.

The DNA for the CDR3 is TGCGCCAGCAGCTTGGCGAGGACTAGCGGATTCACCGGGGAGCTGTTTTTT. Translating it yields CASSLARTSGFTGELFF. The chain employs TRBV5-1 and TRBJ2-2; 10 positions match TRBD2. V lost 0 bases, J lost 4 bases, and 6 bases stayed unmatched. This CDR3 is 17 amino acids long. Germline V gene sequence: CDR1 SGHRS, CDR2 YFSETQ. Complete variable domain (other parts from reference TRBV5-1 and TRBJ2-2): KAGVTQTPRYLIKTRGQQVTLSCSPISGHRSVSWYQQTPGQGLQFLFEYFSETQRNKGNFPGRFSGRQFSNSRSEMNVSTLELGDSALYLCASSLARTSGFTGELFFGEGSRLTVL.

This chain joins TRBV6-5 and TRBJ2-1; a possible D gene is TRBD2 (6 bases). The CDR3 consists of 15 residues. V lost 6 bases and J lost 0, with 12 bases in between. Germline V gene data show CDR1 as MNHEY and CDR2 as SVGAGI. The CDR3 loop reads CASRRDFISYNEQFF. The CDR3 DNA sequence: TGTGCCAGCAGACGGGACTTCATCTCCTACAATGAGCAGTTCTTC.

This sequence joins TRBV27 and TRBJ2-5; no firm D call. With 3 bases removed from V and 2 bases from J, the gap between germline ends came to 19 bases. This CDR3 has 17 amino acids. The germline V gene encodes CDR1 MNHEY and CDR2 SMNVEV (reference sequence). DNA for the CDR3: TGTGCCAGCAGTTTGTTCTATTCCCCTACAGAACAAGAGACCCAGTACTTC. As protein: CASSLFYSPTEQETQYF.

This rearrangement joins TRBV27 to TRBJ2-7; 7 nucleotides agree with TRBD1. CDR3 length: 14 residues. CDR1 and CDR2 from the germline V gene are MNHEY and SMNVEV (reference sequence). The V segment lost 8 bases and the J segment 2 bases; nucleotides outside the gene matches: 9. The CDR3 region has the DNA TGTGCCAGCCGCCGACAGGGTAATACCTACGAGCAGTACTTC. Protein sequence: CASRRQGNTYEQYF.

This clone was counted a single time. This chain connects TRBV2 to TRBJ2-1, with 10 bases lining up with TRBD2. The CDR3 is 15 amino acids. CDR1 SNHLY and CDR2 FYNNEI come from the germline V gene. The V segment lost 3 bases and the J segment 8 bases; nucleotides outside the gene matches: 7. The CDR3 sequence is CASSDTSGTSDEQFF. The CDR3 DNA reads TGTGCCAGCAGTGACACTAGCGGGACTAGCGATGAGCAGTTCTTC.

The V and J genes are TRBV7-6 and TRBJ1-2; TRBD1 aligns across 8 bases. Unmatched junction bases numbered 5, after V lost 1 base and J lost 4 bases. The germline gives CDR1 SGHVS, CDR2 FNYEAQ. The CDR3 sequence is 15 residues long. The CDR3 nucleotides are TGTGCCAGCAGCTTAGTGGACAGGGTCGGCTATGGCTACACCTTC. The encoded protein is CASSLVDRVGYGYTF.

V is TRBV4-1 and J is TRBJ1-1; 7 bases align to TRBD1. V was pared by 3 bases and J by 2 bases, with 3 bases of the junction left unmatched. The CDR3 spans 14 residues. Per the germline V gene, CDR1 is MGHRA and CDR2 is YSYEKL. The CDR3, as DNA: TGCGCCAGCAGCCAGGGGACAGTCAACACTGAAGCTTTCTTT. Translating gives CASSQGTVNTEAFF.

The chain joins TRBV11-2 to TRBJ1-1, with 8 bases lining up with TRBD1. Germline V gene lookup returns CDR1 SGHAT and CDR2 FQNNGV. V was pared by 5 bases and J by 5 bases, with 7 bases of the junction left unmatched. CDR3 length: 14 residues. In DNA, the CDR3 is TGTGCCAGCAGCCCCCAATGGACAGGGACTGAAGCTTTCTTT. Protein product: CASSPQWTGTEAFF.

This chain joins TRBV5-1 and TRBJ2-5; TRBD2 might be the D (5 bases). The V gene lost 6 bases and the J gene lost 4 bases, with 13 bases spanning the gap. The CDR3 loop spans 13 amino acids. Germline CDR1 is SGHRS and CDR2 is YFSETQ. CDR3 DNA: TGCGCCAGCACGGGGAGCCCGGGAGAGACCCAGTACTTC. Amino acids: CASTGSPGETQYF.

This clone has a handful of counts. This chain uses TRBV9 with TRBJ2-1; a weak D match, TRBD2 (6 bases). The CDR3 has 13 residues. V lost 0 bases to trimming and J lost 9 bases, with 10 bases between them. Germline values: CDR1 SGDLS, CDR2 YYNGEE. The CDR3 reads CASSVELGGEQFF. In DNA form, the CDR3 reads TGTGCCAGCAGCGTAGAATTGGGGGGTGAGCAGTTCTTC.

The V call is TRBV5-1, the J call TRBJ2-7; 9 nucleotides align to TRBD1. There are 18 residues in the CDR3. Germline trimming cut 3 bases from V and 1 base from J; bases unmatched to any gene: 14. Germline values: CDR1 SGHRS, CDR2 YFSETQ. The CDR3 DNA is TGCGCCAGCAGCTCACCGGGACAGGGTAAAGTTTGGTCCTACGAGCAGTACTTC. Translated, it gives CASSSPGQGKVWSYEQYF.

This clone appeared a few times. The chain links TRBV4-1 to TRBJ1-2, with 9 positions matching TRBD1. The CDR3 has 14 residues. Unmatched junction bases numbered 8, after V lost 3 bases and J lost 9 bases. Germline V CDR1 and CDR2: MGHRA, YSYEKL. For the CDR3, the DNA is TGCGCCAGCAGCCATGATGGACAGGGGATCCGCTACACCTTC. Encoded protein: CASSHDGQGIRYTF.

The chain uses TRBV5-6 and TRBJ2-7, with 8 bases identical to TRBD2. With V trimmed by 0 bases and J by 2 bases, 1 base remained unmatched. This CDR3 has 14 residues. Germline CDR1 is SGHDT and CDR2 is YYEEEE. The DNA for the CDR3 is TGTGCCAGCAGCTTGGGGACTAGCACCTACGAGCAGTACTTC. This sequence encodes CASSLGTSTYEQYF.